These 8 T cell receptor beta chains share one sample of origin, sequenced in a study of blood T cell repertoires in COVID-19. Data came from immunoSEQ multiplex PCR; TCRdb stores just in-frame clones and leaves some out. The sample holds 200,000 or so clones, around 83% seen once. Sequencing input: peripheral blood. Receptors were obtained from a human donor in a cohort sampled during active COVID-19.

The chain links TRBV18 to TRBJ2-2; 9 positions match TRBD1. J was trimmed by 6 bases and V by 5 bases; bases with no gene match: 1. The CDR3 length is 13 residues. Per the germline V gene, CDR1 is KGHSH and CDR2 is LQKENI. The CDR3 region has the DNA TGTGCCAGCTCAAACAGGGGGCCCGGGGAGCTGTTTTTT. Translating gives CASSNRGPGELFF.

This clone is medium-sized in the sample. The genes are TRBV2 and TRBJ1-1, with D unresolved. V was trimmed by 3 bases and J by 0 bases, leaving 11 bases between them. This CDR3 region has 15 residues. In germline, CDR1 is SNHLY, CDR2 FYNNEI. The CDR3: CASSDRLTVNTEAFF. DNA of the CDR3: TGTGCCAGCAGTGACAGGTTAACCGTGAACACTGAAGCTTTCTTT.

The CDR3 here is CASSPPSAGLAGFYEQYF. The CDR3 bases are TGTGCCAGCAGCCCTCCTAGTGCGGGACTAGCGGGGTTCTACGAGCAGTACTTC. The J gene is TRBJ2-7, the V gene TRBV7-9; 13 nucleotides agree with TRBD2. J was trimmed by 3 bases and V by 5 bases; bases with no gene match: 13. This CDR3 contains 18 residues. Germline assignment: CDR1 SEHNR and CDR2 FQNEAQ (reference sequence).

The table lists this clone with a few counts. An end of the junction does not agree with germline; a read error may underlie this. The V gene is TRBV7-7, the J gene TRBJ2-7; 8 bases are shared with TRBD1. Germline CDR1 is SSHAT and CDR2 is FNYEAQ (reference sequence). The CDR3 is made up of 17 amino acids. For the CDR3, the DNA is TGTGCTAGCAGCCTTACCCCTCGACAGGGGCCCGCAGGTGAGCAGTACTTC. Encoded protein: CASSLTPRQGPAGEQYF.

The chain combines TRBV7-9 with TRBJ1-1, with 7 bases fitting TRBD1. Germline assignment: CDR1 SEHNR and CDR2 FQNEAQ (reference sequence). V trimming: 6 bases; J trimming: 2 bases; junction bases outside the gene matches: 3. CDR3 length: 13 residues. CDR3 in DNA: TGTGCCAGCAGAAGGGACAGCAACACTGAAGCTTTCTTT. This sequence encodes CASRRDSNTEAFF.

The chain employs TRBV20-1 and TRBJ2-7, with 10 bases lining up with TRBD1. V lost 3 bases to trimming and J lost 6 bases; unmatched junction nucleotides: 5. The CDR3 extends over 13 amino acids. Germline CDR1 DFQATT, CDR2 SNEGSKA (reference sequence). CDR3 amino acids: CSASKGQGSEQYF. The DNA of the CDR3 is TGCAGTGCTAGTAAGGGACAGGGGTCCGAGCAGTACTTC.

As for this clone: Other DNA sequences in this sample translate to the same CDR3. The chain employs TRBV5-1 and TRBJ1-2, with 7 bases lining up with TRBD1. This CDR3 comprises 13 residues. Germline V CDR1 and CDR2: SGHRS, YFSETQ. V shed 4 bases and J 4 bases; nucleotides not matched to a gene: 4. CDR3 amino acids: CASSAGQLYGYTF. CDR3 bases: TGCGCCAGCAGCGCGGGACAGCTCTATGGCTACACCTTC.

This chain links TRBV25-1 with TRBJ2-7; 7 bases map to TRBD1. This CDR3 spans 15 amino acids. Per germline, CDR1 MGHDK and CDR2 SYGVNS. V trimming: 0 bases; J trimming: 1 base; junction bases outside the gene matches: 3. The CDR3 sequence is CASSEYRGRSYEQYF. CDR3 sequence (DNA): TGTGCCAGCAGTGAATATAGGGGGCGATCCTACGAGCAGTACTTC.